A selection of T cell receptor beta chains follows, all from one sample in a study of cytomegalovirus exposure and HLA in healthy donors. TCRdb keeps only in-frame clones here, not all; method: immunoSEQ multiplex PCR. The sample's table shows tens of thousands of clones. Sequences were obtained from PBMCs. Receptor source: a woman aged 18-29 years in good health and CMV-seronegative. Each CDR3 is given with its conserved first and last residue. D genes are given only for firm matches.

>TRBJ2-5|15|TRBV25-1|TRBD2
TGTGCCAGCAGTGAATCTAGCGGGATGGCAGAGACCCAGTACTTC
CASSESSGMAETQYF
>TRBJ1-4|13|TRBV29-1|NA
TGCAGCGTCGGGGAGGGGGCTAATGAAAAACTGTTTTTT
CSVGEGANEKLFF
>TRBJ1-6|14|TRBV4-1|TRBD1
TGCGCCAGCAGCCAAAACTGGGACAGATCACCCCTCCACTTT
CASSQNWDRSPLHF
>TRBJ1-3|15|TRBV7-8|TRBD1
TGTGCCAGCAGCACGCAGGGACAGCTACGAAACACCATATATTTT
CASSTQGQLRNTIYF
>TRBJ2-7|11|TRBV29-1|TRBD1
TGCAGCGTTGGGGACAGCGACGAGCAGTACTTC
CSVGDSDEQYF
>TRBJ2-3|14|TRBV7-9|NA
TGTGCCAGCAGCTTAGATCCCAGGACAGATACGCAGTATTTT
CASSLDPRTDTQYF
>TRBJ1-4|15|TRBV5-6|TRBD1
TGTGCCAGCAGCTTACCAAGGGGACAGGGAGGAAAACTGTTTTTT
CASSLPRGQGGKLFF
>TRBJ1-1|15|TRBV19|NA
TGTGCCAGTACCTCACAGTTACAGGGGAACACTGAAGCTTTCTTT
CASTSQLQGNTEAFF
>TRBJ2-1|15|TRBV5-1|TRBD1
TGCGCCAGCAGCTTTGACAGGGTCCAAAACAATGAGCAGTTCTTC
CASSFDRVQNNEQFF
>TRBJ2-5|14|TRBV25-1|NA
TGTGCCAGCAGTGACCCGCCTAGCCCTGGGACCCAGTACTTC
CASSDPPSPGTQYF
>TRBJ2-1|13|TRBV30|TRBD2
TGTGCCGGGACTAGCGGGAGTCGCGATGAGCAGTTCTTC
CAGTSGSRDEQFF
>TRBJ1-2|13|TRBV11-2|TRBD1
TGTGCCAGCAGCTTCCAGGGGGACGGCCGGACCTGCTTC
CASSFQGDGRTCF
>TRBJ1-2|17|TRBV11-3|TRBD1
TGTGCCAGCAGCTTAGGACGTCGCGGACAGGGGGCGTGGGGCTACACCTTC
CASSLGRRGQGAWGYTF
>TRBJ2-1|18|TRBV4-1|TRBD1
TGCGCCAGCAGCTTCCGCCCTGGACAGGGAACGTCCTACAATGAGCAGTTCTTC
CASSFRPGQGTSYNEQFF
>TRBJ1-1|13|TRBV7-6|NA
TGTGCCAGCAGCTTAACAGGTACCACTGAAGCTTTCTTT
CASSLTGTTEAFF
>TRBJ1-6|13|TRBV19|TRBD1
TGTGCCGCTGGGGGACAGAAAAATTCACCCCTCCACTTT
CAAGGQKNSPLHF
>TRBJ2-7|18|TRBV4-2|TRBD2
TGTGCCAGCAGCCAAGTTAGCGGGGGGTCTAAGAGCCCCTACGAGCAGTACTTC
CASSQVSGGSKSPYEQYF
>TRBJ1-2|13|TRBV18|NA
TGTGCCAGCTCACCCCGGCCAGGGGATGGCTACACCTTC
CASSPRPGDGYTF
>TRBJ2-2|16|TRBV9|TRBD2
TGTGCCAGTGAGCCCACTAGCGGGGGGAACACCGGGGAGCTGTTTTTT
CASEPTSGGNTGELFF
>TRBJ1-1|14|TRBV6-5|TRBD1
TGTGCCAGCAGCCCACCGACAGGGAGCAATGAAGCTTTCTTT
CASSPPTGSNEAFF
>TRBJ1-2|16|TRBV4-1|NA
TGCGCCAGCAGCCAAGATACGGGAGCCGGGAACTATGGCTACACCTTC
CASSQDTGAGNYGYTF